These T cell receptor beta chains were read from a single sample in a study of cytomegalovirus exposure and HLA in healthy donors. The assay was immunoSEQ multiplex PCR, and TCRdb's table has in-frame clones only and misses some. The sample lists roughly 100,000 clones, 75% to 85% occurring once. Sequencing was done on a sample of PBMCs. All receptors come from a young man in good health and CMV-seronegative. Each CDR3 is given with its conserved first and last residue. The order of the fields is CDR3 length, clone size, V gene, J gene, CDR3 protein. Size is stated for part of the rows, as once, few or many counts, or as a class when the clone is expanded.

15,once,TRBV5-1,TRBJ2-7,CASSLQRSPLGEQYF
19,NA,TRBV5-8,TRBJ2-6,CASSLGSGQLYSGANVLTF
15,NA,TRBV9,TRBJ1-1,CASSPGTLLNTEAFF
15,NA,TRBV19,TRBJ2-1,CASSRASGWIDEQFF
19,NA,TRBV5-1,TRBJ2-3,CASSLGQGRATGETDTQYF
14,NA,TRBV6-1,TRBJ2-2,CASSADTLAGELFF
12,NA,TRBV28,TRBJ2-7,CAASGLRREQYF
19,NA,TRBV7-6,TRBJ2-3,CASSSTSGQEQGSTDTQYF
13,NA,TRBV6-1,TRBJ2-5,CASSEETGGTQYF
15,NA,TRBV7-2,TRBJ1-5,CASSPQWGVNQPQHF
14,NA,TRBV9,TRBJ2-3,CASSDGQGADTQYF
17,NA,TRBV27,TRBJ2-7,CASSFPLGAGMSYEQYF
14,NA,TRBV30,TRBJ1-1,CAWSETPGRVEAFF
13,NA,TRBV9,TRBJ1-2,CASSNPGGDGYTF
15,NA,TRBV10-3,TRBJ2-3,CAITVTGAGSDTQYF
17,NA,TRBV7-2,TRBJ2-3,CASNLRPSGARTDTQYF
16,NA,TRBV4-3,TRBJ2-1,CASSLQVDRTYNEQFF
11,once,TRBV7-2,TRBJ2-7,CASSRSYEQYF
15,NA,TRBV5-1,TRBJ2-1,CASSLSGLSYNEQFF
16,NA,TRBV7-9,TRBJ2-1,CASSKDDRDNRDEQFF
12,NA,TRBV29-1,TRBJ1-2,CSGVSGEDRYTF
14,NA,TRBV30,TRBJ1-1,CAWSVRGISSEAFF
15,few,TRBV4-1,TRBJ1-2,CASSQLGQLLIGYTF
17,NA,TRBV5-1,TRBJ1-4,CASSPGQGGATNEKLFF
12,NA,TRBV5-1,TRBJ1-1,CASSGERSEAFF
13,NA,TRBV5-8,TRBJ1-5,CASSLTANQPQHF
16,NA,TRBV4-1,TRBJ1-1,CASSARPGQENTEAFF
15,NA,TRBV6-5,TRBJ1-4,CASSYSSRGREKLFF
14,NA,TRBV7-3,TRBJ1-1,CASSLSPGGAEAFF
15,NA,TRBV4-2,TRBJ1-2,CASSPPGQGLNGYTF
15,NA,TRBV7-2,TRBJ1-4,CASSRDRGRQEKLFF
14,NA,TRBV7-9,TRBJ1-1,CASSPRQQDTEAFF
15,NA,TRBV19,TRBJ1-1,CASSILARRNTEAFF
13,few,TRBV5-4,TRBJ1-1,CASSLAGNTEAFF
16,few,TRBV5-1,TRBJ2-7,CASSPRRQSLDYEQYF
15,once,TRBV7-2,TRBJ1-1,CASSSGTRGKTEAFF
15,NA,TRBV6-5,TRBJ2-6,CASGTGGGGANVLTF